A selection of T cell receptor beta chains follows, all from one sample in a study of blood T cells in healthy people across ages. TCRdb analysed the 5' RACE reads with MiXCR anew, one entry per CDR3 protein. The data hold around 820,000 distinct CDR3 sequences, with roughly 25% observed a single time. These data were also filed under a second study, of T cells of mothers and their children.

The specimen was blood. The receptors were gathered from a boy between 10 and 17 years old in good health. CDR3s include the opening cysteine and the closing phenylalanine or tryptophan. The size of a clone is reported for some rows only, either as once, few or many, or as a class for expanded clones.

J	size	V	CDR3
TRBJ1-2	few	TRBV3-1	CASSSMSGASNVGYTF
TRBJ2-3	few	TRBV11-1	CASSTRRTSTDTQYF
TRBJ2-7	.	TRBV11-1	CASSLLGSERTQYF
TRBJ2-3	.	TRBV5-1	CASSLPLAGDTDTQYF
TRBJ2-2	.	TRBV4-3	CASSQDQPRGYTGELFF
TRBJ1-1	few	TRBV7-9	CASSRHRVRTEAFF
TRBJ2-2	.	TRBV29-1	CSGRQGTGELFF
TRBJ1-3	.	TRBV9	CASSVDSGGAGNTIYF
.	.	TRBV27	CASSLEVGIGGNEQFF
TRBJ1-2	few	TRBV7-2	CASSLDAGGGGDNGYTF
TRBJ2-1	few	TRBV25-1	CASSPYSGYNEQFF
TRBJ2-6	many	TRBV28	CASSIQGVFRSGANVLTF
TRBJ2-1	few	TRBV12-3/TRBV12-4	CASSFFLATYNEQFF
TRBJ1-3	many	TRBV5-5	CASSLGSGNTIYF
TRBJ1-2	few	TRBV7-2	CASSLGGTGDGYTF
.	few	TRBV7-2	CASSLSVEQFF
TRBJ1-4	.	TRBV5-1	CASSSGQPGEEKLFF
TRBJ2-7	few	TRBV28	CASSLRGGGMEQYF